This TCR beta chain was identified in a study of control samples from healthy donors and cancer patients. This clone was found once. The CDR3 has 15 residues. Germline values: CDR1 SGHTS, CDR2 YDEGEE. The germline V and J ends were trimmed by 7 bases and 2 bases, with 16 bases remaining between them. Here immunoSEQ multiplex PCR was the method, and the copy in TCRdb shows in-frame clones only, minus some. Here the sample spans almost 85,000 clones, 84% being singletons. The rearrangement uses TRBV5-8 and TRBJ2-1; maybe TRBD1 (6 bases). This clonotype was obtained from a man between 60 and 75 years old with head and neck cancer. Sequenced sample: PBMCs. The CDR3 spells CASLPGAWAYNEQFF. CDR3 bases: TGTGCCAGCCTCCCAGGGGCGTGGGCCTACAATGAGCAGTTCTTC.